This T cell receptor beta chain was identified in a study of blood T cell repertoires in COVID-19. The germline V gene has CDR1 SGHAT and CDR2 FQNNGV. Trimming cost V 0 bases and J 2 bases, with 5 bases left between them. This CDR3 comprises 13 residues. Measured with immunoSEQ multiplex PCR; TCRdb has only the in-frame clones, and not every one. Of about 88,000 clones in the sample, 90% were seen once. The sequence was collected from a man between 18 and 29 years old with COVID-19, enrolled during active disease. The sample taken for sequencing was peripheral blood. The chain has TRBV11-2 and TRBJ2-7; D is uncertain. For the CDR3, the DNA is TGTGCCAGCAGCTTAGATCGCGCCTACGAGCAGTACTTC. This encodes CASSLDRAYEQYF.